The rows below give T cell receptor beta chains drawn from one sample of a study of blood T cell repertoires in COVID-19. Repertoires were generated with immunoSEQ multiplex PCR, while TCRdb's copy carries only in-frame clones and drops some. The table shows 350,000 to 400,000 clones, with roughly nine tenths occurring only once. The sample taken for sequencing was peripheral blood. Receptor source: a woman aged 25 to 39 with COVID-19, enrolled during active disease. Each CDR3 is given with its conserved first and last residue. A D gene is named only where the DNA matches it firmly. Rows give clone size only sometimes, using once, few, many, or a class for an expanded clone.

d_gene	v_gene	abundance	j_gene	CDR3aa	CDR3nt
NA	TRBV11-2	NA	TRBJ1-2	CASSLLLSAAGEGNTGYTF	TGTGCCAGCAGCTTATTGTTGAGCGCGGCGGGGGAGGGCAATACCGGCTACACCTTC
TRBD2	TRBV10-2	NA	TRBJ2-1	CASSEGRLAGPKGEQFF	TGCGCCAGCAGTGAGGGGAGACTAGCGGGTCCCAAGGGCGAGCAGTTCTTC
TRBD2	TRBV2	few	TRBJ2-7	CASRTLLAGGPMIYEQYF	TGTGCCAGCAGGACTCTACTAGCGGGGGGGCCGATGATCTACGAGCAGTACTTC
TRBD1	TRBV15	NA	TRBJ1-4	CATSMDRGKEKLFF	TGTGCCACCAGCATGGACAGGGGAAAGGAAAAACTGTTTTTT
TRBD2	TRBV27	NA	TRBJ2-7	CASSSGGANEQYF	TGTGCCAGCAGTTCCGGGGGGGCCAACGAGCAGTACTTC
TRBD1	TRBV5-1	NA	TRBJ1-5	CASREGADQPQHF	TGCGCCAGCAGGGAGGGGGCTGATCAGCCCCAGCATTTT
TRBD1	TRBV30	NA	TRBJ2-5	CAWSLGTGVTQYF	TGTGCCTGGAGCCTAGGGACAGGGGTGACCCAGTACTTC
TRBD2	TRBV5-1	NA	TRBJ2-2	CASSPRTSGRDTGELFF	TGCGCCAGCAGCCCCAGGACTAGCGGGAGGGACACCGGGGAGCTGTTTTTT
TRBD2	TRBV15	once	TRBJ2-1	CATSRGLAGVNEQFF	TGTGCCACCAGCAGGGGACTAGCGGGCGTGAATGAGCAGTTCTTC
NA	TRBV5-1	NA	TRBJ2-1	CASSPDLGTPNNEQFF	TGCGCCAGCAGCCCGGACCTGGGGACTCCTAACAATGAGCAGTTCTTC
NA	TRBV7-2	few	TRBJ1-3	CASSLMFSRGNTIYF	TGTGCCAGCAGCTTAATGTTTAGTCGGGGAAACACCATATATTTT
TRBD2	TRBV20-1	NA	TRBJ2-3	CSASMPSGVGWTDTQYF	TGCAGTGCTAGTATGCCTAGCGGGGTAGGTTGGACAGATACGCAGTATTTT
TRBD1	TRBV5-6	NA	TRBJ2-5	CASSYFYRGRETQYF	TGTGCCAGCAGCTACTTCTACAGGGGGAGGGAGACCCAGTACTTC
TRBD2	TRBV9	NA	TRBJ2-5	CASSVGSGGTQETQYF	TGTGCCAGCAGCGTAGGAAGCGGGGGGACACAAGAGACCCAGTACTTC
TRBD1	TRBV7-2	once	TRBJ1-6	CASSLRDRTNSPLHF	TGTGCCAGCAGCTTACGGGACAGGACTAATTCACCCCTCCACTTT
TRBD1	TRBV19	NA	TRBJ1-4	CASSMAGQGVEKLFF	TGTGCCAGTAGTATGGCGGGACAGGGGGTTGAAAAACTGTTTTTT
NA	TRBV28	NA	TRBJ2-2	CASRRGAGELFF	TGTGCCAGCAGGCGAGGTGCCGGGGAGCTGTTTTTT
TRBD2	TRBV9	NA	TRBJ2-5	CASSVVGRGFQETQYF	TGTGCCAGCAGCGTAGTTGGGAGGGGATTCCAAGAGACCCAGTACTTC
NA	TRBV4-1	NA	TRBJ1-6	CASSQRTEFDSPLHF	TGCGCCAGCAGCCAGCGTACAGAGTTCGATTCACCCCTCCACTTT
NA	TRBV5-8	NA	TRBJ1-1	CASSLFRGGMNTEAFF	TGTGCCAGCAGCTTGTTCAGGGGAGGGATGAACACTGAAGCTTTCTTT
TRBD1	TRBV4-3	few	TRBJ1-6	CASSQHPGQENSPLHF	TGCGCCAGCAGCCAACACCCGGGACAGGAAAATTCACCCCTCCACTTT
NA	TRBV12-3/TRBV12-4	NA	TRBJ1-1	CASSFFQGTEAFF	TGTGCCAGCAGTTTTTTCCAGGGAACTGAAGCTTTCTTT
NA	TRBV4-3	NA	TRBJ1-5	CASSQDLVGGGNQPQHF	TGCGCCAGCAGCCAAGATTTGGTGGGCGGAGGGAATCAGCCCCAGCATTTT
TRBD2	TRBV3-1/TRBV3-2	once	TRBJ2-3	CASGRTSGGPDTQYF	TGTGCCAGCGGACGGACTAGCGGGGGTCCAGATACGCAGTATTTT
TRBD2	TRBV2	NA	TRBJ2-1	CASSERLGTSGRAGYFGGFF	TGTGCCAGCAGTGAAAGGCTCGGGACTAGCGGGAGGGCTGGGTACTTCGGTGGGTTCTTC
TRBD1	TRBV11-2	NA	TRBJ1-4	CASSSRQGGEKLFF	TGTGCCAGCAGCTCTCGACAGGGGGGTGAAAAACTGTTTTTT
NA	TRBV24-1	NA	TRBJ2-2	CATSFTGVPGELFF	TGTGCCACCAGTTTTACCGGGGTACCCGGGGAGCTGTTTTTT
TRBD2	TRBV19	few	TRBJ2-2	CASSPGLVTGELFF	TGTGCCAGTAGTCCGGGACTAGTAACCGGGGAGCTGTTTTTT
NA	TRBV11-2	NA	TRBJ1-1	CASSSTVNTEAFF	TGTGCCAGCAGCTCGACAGTGAACACTGAAGCTTTCTTT
TRBD1	TRBV24-1	NA	TRBJ2-2	CATSDTTGRNTGELFF	TGTGCCACCAGTGACACGACAGGGCGCAACACCGGGGAGCTGTTTTTT
NA	TRBV12-3/TRBV12-4	NA	TRBJ1-3	CASSPNSRNTIYF	TGTGCCAGCAGTCCCAACTCGAGAAACACCATATATTTT
TRBD2	TRBV27	NA	TRBJ2-1	CASSLAGLAYNEQFF	TGTGCCAGCAGTTTAGCCGGACTAGCCTACAATGAGCAGTTCTTC
TRBD2	TRBV5-1	NA	TRBJ2-7	CASSLGLAELREQYF	TGCGCCAGCAGCCTAGGACTAGCGGAGCTTCGCGAGCAGTACTTC
TRBD1	TRBV27	NA	TRBJ1-2	CASSGTGGAGGYTF	TGTGCCAGCAGTGGAACAGGGGGCGCAGGGGGCTACACCTTC
TRBD1	TRBV10-1	NA	TRBJ2-2	CASSRTGYTGELFF	TGCGCCAGCAGTAGGACAGGGTACACCGGGGAGCTGTTTTTT
NA	TRBV28	NA	TRBJ1-2	CASSTPGSTYGYTF	TGTGCCAGCAGCACCCCTGGCAGTACCTATGGCTACACCTTC
TRBD1	TRBV7-9	NA	TRBJ2-5	CASSPTWTGGGETQYF	TGTGCCAGCAGCCCTACCTGGACAGGGGGCGGGGAGACCCAGTACTTC
NA	TRBV6-5	NA	TRBJ1-6	CASSYRVADSPLHF	TGTGCCAGCAGTTACAGGGTAGCGGATTCACCCCTCCACTTT
NA	TRBV6-5	NA	TRBJ1-5	CASRQGVANQPQHF	TGTGCCAGCAGACAGGGTGTAGCGAATCAGCCCCAGCATTTT
TRBD2	TRBV7-8	NA	TRBJ2-3	CASSLLSRPTSGASTDTQYF	TGTGCCAGCAGCTTACTCAGTCGGCCGACTAGCGGAGCTAGCACAGATACGCAGTATTTT